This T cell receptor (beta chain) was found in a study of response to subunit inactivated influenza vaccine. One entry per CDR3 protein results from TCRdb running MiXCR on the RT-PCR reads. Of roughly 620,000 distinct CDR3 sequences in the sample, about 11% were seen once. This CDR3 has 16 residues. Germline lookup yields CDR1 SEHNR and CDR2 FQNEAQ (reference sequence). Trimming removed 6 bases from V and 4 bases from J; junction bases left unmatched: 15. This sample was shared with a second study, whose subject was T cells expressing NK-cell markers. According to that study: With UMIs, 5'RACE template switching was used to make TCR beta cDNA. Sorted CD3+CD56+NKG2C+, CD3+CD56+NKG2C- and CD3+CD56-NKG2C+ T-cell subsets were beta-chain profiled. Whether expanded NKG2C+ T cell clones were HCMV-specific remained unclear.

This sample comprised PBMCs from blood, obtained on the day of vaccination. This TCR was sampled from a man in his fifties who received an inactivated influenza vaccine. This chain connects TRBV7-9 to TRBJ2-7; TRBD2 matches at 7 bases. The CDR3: CASSLKAGTTSYEQYF. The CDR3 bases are TGTGCCAGCAGTTTAAAAGCCGGGACTACGAGTTACGAGCAGTACTTC. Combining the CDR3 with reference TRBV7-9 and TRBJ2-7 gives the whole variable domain DTGVSQNPRHKITKRGQNVTFRCDPISEHNRLYWYRQTLGQGPEFLTYFQNEAQLEKSRLLSDRFSAERPKGSFSTLEIQRTEQGDSAMYLCASSLKAGTTSYEQYFGPGTRLTVT.